These T cell receptor beta chains were read from a single sample in a study of PD-L1 blockade in urothelial cancer. Some clones are missing from TCRdb's copy, which holds only in-frame ones; the method was immunoSEQ multiplex PCR. The table lists approximately 37,000 clones, around 83% of them singletons. The specimen was PBMCs, collected around atezolizumab (anti-PD-L1) treatment. These receptors were taken from a man aged 60-69 years with urothelial cancer. The CDR3 runs from the conserved cysteine through the conserved F or W. Each record gives: D gene, J gene, V gene, CDR3 protein, CDR3 DNA. The D gene is left open where the match is weak.

d_gene: -
j_gene: TRBJ1-1
v_gene: TRBV19
CDR3aa: CASNTEARTEAFF
CDR3nt: TGTGCCAGTAACACGGAGGCCCGCACTGAAGCTTTCTTT

d_gene: TRBD2
j_gene: TRBJ2-3
v_gene: TRBV29-1
CDR3aa: CSVEAGRTDTQYF
CDR3nt: TGCAGCGTTGAGGCCGGGAGGACAGATACGCAGTATTTT

d_gene: -
j_gene: TRBJ2-7
v_gene: TRBV27
CDR3aa: CASSFTIAPGHWRDEQYF
CDR3nt: TGTGCCAGCAGTTTCACAATTGCCCCGGGGCATTGGAGGGACGAGCAGTACTTC

d_gene: TRBD1
j_gene: TRBJ1-2
v_gene: TRBV28
CDR3aa: CASTPGQGYYGYTF
CDR3nt: TGTGCCAGCACGCCGGGACAGGGGTACTATGGCTACACCTTC

d_gene: TRBD1
j_gene: TRBJ1-2
v_gene: TRBV2
CDR3aa: CASSVSTGVYGYTF
CDR3nt: TGTGCCAGCAGTGTGTCGACAGGGGTTTATGGCTACACCTTC

d_gene: -
j_gene: TRBJ1-5
v_gene: TRBV18
CDR3aa: CASSPRESMPQHF
CDR3nt: TGTGCCAGCTCACCAAGGGAGAGTATGCCCCAGCATTTT

d_gene: -
j_gene: TRBJ1-4
v_gene: TRBV2
CDR3aa: CASSANWGGILATNEKLFF
CDR3nt: TGTGCCAGCAGCGCCAACTGGGGCGGTATCCTCGCAACTAATGAAAAACTGTTTTTT

d_gene: -
j_gene: TRBJ1-2
v_gene: TRBV14
CDR3aa: CASSQDSQSFYGYTF
CDR3nt: TGTGCCAGCAGCCAGGACAGCCAGTCTTTCTATGGCTACACCTTC

d_gene: -
j_gene: TRBJ2-6
v_gene: TRBV21-1
CDR3aa: CASSMPLDAGANVLTF
CDR3nt: TGTGCCAGCAGCATGCCTCTAGACGCTGGGGCCAACGTCCTGACTTTC

d_gene: -
j_gene: TRBJ2-5
v_gene: TRBV29-1
CDR3aa: CSAGTLRETQYF
CDR3nt: TGCAGCGCAGGGACTTTGCGGGAGACCCAGTACTTC

d_gene: TRBD1
j_gene: TRBJ2-1
v_gene: TRBV5-5
CDR3aa: CASRLGQGNEQFF
CDR3nt: TGTGCCAGCAGACTTGGACAGGGCAATGAGCAGTTCTTC

d_gene: -
j_gene: TRBJ1-2
v_gene: TRBV5-3
CDR3aa: CARSNDPGSYGYTF
CDR3nt: TGTGCCAGAAGCAATGATCCCGGTAGCTATGGCTACACCTTC

d_gene: -
j_gene: TRBJ2-7
v_gene: TRBV27
CDR3aa: CASSHRGNRDTTYEQYF
CDR3nt: TGTGCCAGCAGCCACCGGGGCAACCGGGACACCACCTACGAGCAGTACTTC

d_gene: TRBD1
j_gene: TRBJ2-6
v_gene: TRBV2
CDR3aa: CASSDFRTGGNSGANVLTF
CDR3nt: TGTGCCAGCAGTGACTTCCGGACAGGGGGAAATTCTGGGGCCAACGTCCTGACTTTC